The next 2 T cell receptor beta chains were all read from a single sample in a study of glioma-infiltrating T cells. TCR alpha and beta CDR3 regions were amplified from RNA using iRepertoire nested multiplex PCR. MiXCR was run by TCRdb on the multiplex PCR reads, yielding one entry per CDR3 protein. The sample comprises about 410,000 distinct CDR3 sequences, about two fifths of which are singletons, and around 13% rests with the top ten. The sequenced sample was glioma tissue, nonneoplastic brain tissue, or PBMCs (not recorded which). Source of these receptors: a human donor with low-grade glioma or glioblastoma, undergoing nonglioma brain surgery, or in good health (not recorded which).

This clonotype was seen just once. A much larger clonotype is one base distant, so this may be a read error. V usage is TRBV24-1 and J usage is TRBJ1-6, with a possible D match to TRBD1 (6 bases). This CDR3 region has 16 residues. Looked up from germline, CDR1 is KGHDR and CDR2 is SFDVKD. V lost 3 bases, J lost 7 bases, and 15 bases lay in between. The CDR3, as DNA: TGTGCCACCAGTGATCCACGGGCAGGGGAGAATTCACCCCTCCACTTT. It encodes CATSDPRAGENSPLHF.

This clonotype was seen a handful of times. The rearrangement uses TRBV11-2 and TRBJ2-7; TRBD2 matches 10 bases. Germline loops: CDR1 SGHAT, CDR2 FQNNGV. This CDR3 has 16 amino acids. V lost 7 bases to trimming and J lost 3 bases; unmatched junction nucleotides: 12. As DNA, the CDR3 is TGTGCCAGCACTTCACCTTGGACTAGCGGCAACTACGAGCAGTACTTC. Translated: CASTSPWTSGNYEQYF.